What follows are 21 T cell receptor beta chains derived from one specimen sequenced in a study of T-cell reconstitution after alpha-beta-depleted transplantation in children. As it was prepared, the TCRbeta library received unique molecular identifiers. TCRdb re-called the PCR reads with MiXCR, one entry per CDR3 protein. The table records some 43,000 distinct CDR3 sequences, about 9.3% of them present only once. The source material was PBMCs, mostly from graft donor cells, sampled 60 days after TCRalphabeta/CD19-depleted stem cell transplant. Receptor source: a male patient aged 2 to 9 who had a stem cell transplant for chronic granulomatous disease, so the T cells may come from the graft donor.

In its sample, this clonotype was seen many times. This chain uses TRBV14 with TRBJ1-3; maybe TRBD1 (5 bases). Deletions cut 2 bases from V and 2 bases from J, with 13 bases between. The CDR3 covers 16 residues. Germline loops: CDR1 SGHDN, CDR2 FVKESK. The CDR3 sequence is CASSQINAGPGNTIYF. The CDR3 DNA follows: TGTGCCAGCAGCCAAATCAACGCAGGGCCTGGAAACACCATATATTTT.

This clonotype has at least ten counts. The chain carries TRBV30 and TRBJ2-1; unclear D gene. Germline V gives CDR1 GTSNPN, CDR2 SVGIG (reference sequence). The CDR3 runs 16 residues. The germline V and J ends were trimmed by 0 bases and 0 bases, with 12 bases remaining between them. CDR3: CAWSVRLPNSYNEQFF. The DNA of the CDR3 is TGTGCCTGGAGTGTACGGTTGCCTAACTCCTACAATGAGCAGTTCTTC.

This clonotype is labeled as medium-sized. The V and J genes are TRBV11-2 and TRBJ2-3; D is unclear. Trimming stripped 5 bases from V and 3 bases from J, with 9 bases between. The germline V gene encodes CDR1 SGHAT and CDR2 FQNNGV. The CDR3 is 13 residues long. The CDR3 protein is CASSLLLTDTQYF. The CDR3 DNA follows: TGTGCCAGCAGCCTCCTCCTTACAGATACGCAGTATTTT.

This clonotype came up many times. V gene TRBV7-2 combines with J gene TRBJ2-5; 8 nucleotides align to TRBD1. Germline trimming cut 5 bases from V and 5 bases from J; bases unmatched to any gene: 13. Germline values: CDR1 SGHTA, CDR2 FQGNSA. This CDR3 has 16 amino acids. This CDR3 is CASSTRQGRYLETQYF. Here the CDR3 DNA reads TGTGCCAGCAGCACCCGACAGGGGCGATATTTGGAGACCCAGTACTTC.

This clonotype was detected ten times or more. The V and J genes are TRBV6-5 and TRBJ2-2; D ambiguous. V was cut by 3 bases and J by 3 bases, with 5 bases left in between. CDR1 is MNHEY, CDR2 SVGAGI, per germline. This CDR3 has 13 residues. CDR3 nucleotide sequence: TGTGCCAGCAGTTATGTTCACACCGGGGAGCTGTTTTTT. Translation: CASSYVHTGELFF.

In its sample, this clonotype was seen many times. The chain joins TRBV28 to TRBJ2-5; 11 bases are shared with TRBD2. The V gene's germline CDR1 is MDHEN and CDR2 SYDVKM. The CDR3 spans 17 residues. After removal of 5 bases from V and 6 bases from J, the junction contained 14 bases not matched to a gene. The CDR3 DNA reads TGTGCCAGCAGTCCCTACCTAGGTAGCGGGAGGGAAAAGACCCAGTACTTC. The encoded protein is CASSPYLGSGREKTQYF. Looking up the rest from reference TRBV28 and TRBJ2-5 gives the full variable domain: DVKVTQSSRYLVKRTGEKVFLECVQDMDHENMFWYRQDPGLGLRLIYFSYDVKMKEKGDIPEGYSVSREKKERFSLILESASTNQTSMYLCASSPYLGSGREKTQYFGPGTRLLVL.

This clonotype has a handful of counts. For the CDR3, the DNA is TGTGCCAGCAGTAACTACGCCACAGGGTCCGGGCCGTCAGATACGCAGTATTTT. This gives the protein CASSNYATGSGPSDTQYF. This rearrangement joins TRBV28 to TRBJ2-3; perhaps TRBD1 as D (6 bases). Germline V gives CDR1 MDHEN, CDR2 SYDVKM. The V end was cut by 5 bases, the J end by 4 bases, with 25 bases between. The CDR3 is made up of 18 amino acids.

This clonotype was seen many times. The chain recombines TRBV20-1 with TRBJ2-1; TRBD1 or TRBD2 may be the D gene (5 bases each). Germline V lookup: CDR1 DFQATT, CDR2 SNEGSKA (reference sequence). With 6 bases removed from V and 8 bases from J, the gap between germline ends came to 20 bases. The CDR3 sequence is 14 residues long. CDR3 protein: CSAVEGSGFYEQFF. As DNA, the CDR3 is TGCAGTGCAGTCGAGGGGAGTGGGTTTTATGAGCAGTTCTTC.

This clonotype appeared many times. This chain uses TRBV11-2 with TRBJ1-5; 8 bases agree with TRBD1. This CDR3 region has 17 residues. The trim removed 0 bases at V and 5 bases at J, leaving 9 bases unmatched. The germline V gene has CDR1 SGHAT and CDR2 FQNNGV. The CDR3 DNA reads TGTGCCAGCAGCTTAGAGGGGACAGGAGGTAGGGATCAGCCCCAGCATTTT. Its translation: CASSLEGTGGRDQPQHF. The full variable domain, rest sourced from reference TRBV11-2 and TRBJ1-5, is EAGVAQSPRYKIIEKRQSVAFWCNPISGHATLYWYQQILGQGPKLLIQFQNNGVVDDSQLPKDRFSAERLKGVDSTLKIQPAKLEDSAVYLCASSLEGTGGRDQPQHFGDGTRLSIL.

This clonotype was observed many times. The chain is built from TRBV5-1 and TRBJ2-7, with D uncertain. V lost 5 bases and J lost 4, with 13 bases in between. This CDR3 region has 13 residues. Germline values: CDR1 SGHRS, CDR2 YFSETQ. For the CDR3, the DNA is TGCGCCAGCAGAGGTGGGCCTGAGTACGAGCAGTACTTC. Protein product: CASRGGPEYEQYF.

This clonotype appeared many times. V is TRBV5-1 and J is TRBJ2-1; TRBD2 aligns across 7 bases. Looked up from germline, CDR1 is SGHRS and CDR2 is YFSETQ. The CDR3 spans 15 residues. Trimming removed 4 bases from V and 6 bases from J; junction bases left unmatched: 10. The CDR3 sequence: CASSPDGGRSNEQFF. The CDR3 DNA sequence: TGCGCCAGCAGCCCGGACGGGGGGAGAAGCAATGAGCAGTTCTTC.

This clonotype showed up many times. This chain connects TRBV14 to TRBJ2-7; the match to TRBD2 covers 7 bases. CDR3 length: 17 residues. Looked up from germline, CDR1 is SGHDN and CDR2 is FVKESK. V dropped 4 bases and J dropped 3; count of bases not matched to a gene: 15. The CDR3 sequence: CASSRSGGWGDYYEQYF. The DNA for the CDR3 is TGTGCCAGCAGCCGGTCCGGGGGGTGGGGCGACTACTACGAGCAGTACTTC. The variable domain in full, completed from reference TRBV14 and TRBJ2-7, reads EAGVTQFPSHSVIEKGQTVTLRCDPISGHDNLYWYRRVMGKEIKFLLHFVKESKQDESGMPNNRFLAERTGGTYSTLKVQPAELEDSGVYFCASSRSGGWGDYYEQYFGPGTRLTVT.

This clonotype has a count of ten or more. The chain combines TRBV6-5 with TRBJ2-1; D is undetermined. V lost 8 bases, J lost 6 bases, and 8 bases lay in between. Germline V gene lookup returns CDR1 MNHEY and CDR2 SVGAGI. There are 11 residues in the CDR3. Written as DNA, the CDR3 is TGTGCCAGCGGTCGAAGCAATGAGCAGTTCTTC. The encoded protein is CASGRSNEQFF.

This clonotype was observed at least ten times. CDR3 amino acids: CASSPTLAAVVNEQFF. The DNA of the CDR3 is TGTGCCAGCAGCCCCACCCTAGCGGCCGTAGTCAATGAGCAGTTCTTC. The rearrangement uses TRBV7-2 and TRBJ2-1; 7 bases match TRBD2. There are 16 residues in the CDR3. Germline assignment: CDR1 SGHTA and CDR2 FQGNSA. V lost 5 bases, J lost 6 bases, and 13 bases stayed unmatched.

This clonotype was observed a handful of times. V and J are TRBV6-2 or TRBV6-3 and TRBJ2-3, with D perhaps TRBD2 (5 bases). CDR1 and CDR2 from the germline V gene are MNHEY and SVGEGT. V was pared by 6 bases and J by 0 bases, with 10 bases between. There are 14 residues in the CDR3. CDR3 bases: TGTGCCAGCAGCCGGCTAGCTAGCACAGATACGCAGTATTTT. Its protein is CASSRLASTDTQYF.

This clonotype was picked up many times. The J gene is TRBJ1-6, the V gene TRBV29-1, with D possibly being TRBD1 (5 bases). V was pared by 8 bases and J by 0 bases, with 17 bases between. Germline values: CDR1 SQVTM, CDR2 ANQGSEA. The CDR3 contains 16 residues. DNA for the CDR3: TGCAGCCCAGGACATGGTTATGGCTCCTATAATTCACCCCTCCACTTT. This translates into CSPGHGYGSYNSPLHF.

This clonotype was picked up many times. The genes are TRBV11-2 and TRBJ2-3; D is unresolved. Germline CDR1 reads SGHAT; CDR2 reads FQNNGV. Trimming pared 6 bases from V and 2 bases from J, leaving 9 bases between. CDR3 size: 13 residues. The CDR3, as DNA: TGTGCCAGCAGTGGGATAATCACAGATACGCAGTATTTT. The encoded protein is CASSGIITDTQYF.

The table lists this clonotype with many counts. The chain is built from TRBV7-8 and TRBJ2-1; D may be TRBD2 (5 bases). The length of the CDR3 is 15 residues. V lost 5 bases and J 2 bases, leaving 13 bases between the germline ends. Germline CDR1 and CDR2: SGHVS and FQNEAQ. The CDR3 reads CASSPVRGTYNEQFF. Written as DNA, the CDR3 is TGTGCCAGCAGCCCTGTACGGGGAACCTACAATGAGCAGTTCTTC.

This clonotype was detected many times. The CDR3 sequence is CASSLLQANYEQYF. CDR3 DNA sequence: TGCGCCAGCAGCTTGTTGCAGGCGAACTACGAGCAGTACTTC. The rearrangement joins TRBV5-1 to TRBJ2-7; D is uncertain. Trimming shortened V by 1 base and J by 3 bases, and 11 bases separated the two germline ends. Germline loops: CDR1 SGHRS, CDR2 YFSETQ. This CDR3 has 14 residues.

This clonotype has ten or more counts. The chain has TRBV12-3 or TRBV12-4 and TRBJ2-7; a weak D match, TRBD2 (6 bases). This CDR3 has 15 residues. Trimming took 1 base from V and 2 from J, leaving 12 bases between them. The CDR3 DNA is TGTGCCAGCAGTTTAGGTCGGCGGGGACCCTACGAGCAGTACTTC. It is translated as CASSLGRRGPYEQYF.

There are a few counts of this clonotype. This chain joins TRBV19 and TRBJ2-7, with 11 positions matching TRBD2. CDR1 LNHDA and CDR2 SQIVND come from the germline V gene (reference sequence). V lost 10 bases to trimming and J lost 1 base; unmatched junction nucleotides: 3. The CDR3 runs 13 residues. The CDR3 region is CATRLAGSYEQYF. The CDR3 bases are TGTGCCACCAGACTAGCGGGATCCTACGAGCAGTACTTC.